These 30 T cell receptor beta chains originate from one sample sequenced in a study of cytotoxic CD8 clonotypes in ibrutinib-treated CLL. Sequencing used immunoSEQ multiplex PCR; TCRdb keeps in-frame clones, though not all of them. The table includes 150,000 to 200,000 clones, approximately 91% detected once. Sample: PBMCs, taken at disease progression, from a patient treated with ibrutinib. These receptors all come from a human donor with chronic lymphocytic leukemia.

The chain joins TRBV20-1 to TRBJ2-7; no firm D call. The CDR3 length is 11 residues. V was trimmed by 5 bases and J by 2 bases, leaving 7 bases between them. CDR1 and CDR2 from the germline V gene are DFQATT and SNEGSKA (reference sequence). The CDR3 protein is CSAPTPYEQYF. Written as DNA, the CDR3 is TGCAGTGCTCCTACGCCCTACGAGCAGTACTTC.

This chain connects TRBV25-1 to TRBJ1-1, with D possibly matching TRBD1 (5 bases). Germline CDR1 is MGHDK and CDR2 is SYGVNS. V shed 5 bases and J shed 5 bases, with 12 bases lying between them. The length of the CDR3 is 13 residues. CDR3 protein: CASSLTGGTEAFF. DNA of the CDR3: TGTGCCAGCAGTCTCACGGGGGGGACTGAAGCTTTCTTT.

The chain uses TRBV6-5 and TRBJ2-1, with 7 positions matching TRBD2. After removal of 0 bases from V and 7 bases from J, the junction contained 9 bases not matched to a gene. Germline V gene lookup returns CDR1 MNHEY and CDR2 SVGAGI. The CDR3 extends over 16 amino acids. The CDR3 region has the DNA TGTGCCAGCAGTTACTCGGGGGGAGGGCTGGGGAATGAGCAGTTCTTC. Its protein product is CASSYSGGGLGNEQFF.

V and J are TRBV9 and TRBJ2-1; 8 bases line up with TRBD2. J was trimmed by 7 bases and V by 0 bases; bases with no gene match: 6. Germline assignment: CDR1 SGDLS and CDR2 YYNGEE. The CDR3 has 15 amino acids. DNA for the CDR3: TGTGCCAGCAGCGTAGCGGGCGGGAGGCGAAATGAGCAGTTCTTC. Its translation is CASSVAGGRRNEQFF.

V and J are TRBV29-1 and TRBJ2-7; D possibly corresponds to TRBD2 (5 bases). Trimming cost V 4 bases and J 0 bases, with 13 bases left between them. This CDR3 has 14 residues. Per the germline V gene, CDR1 is SQVTM and CDR2 is ANQGSEA. In DNA form, the CDR3 reads TGCAGCGTTGCTATCGGGATGAGCTCCTACGAGCAGTACTTC. This codes for CSVAIGMSSYEQYF.

This chain joins TRBV6-5 and TRBJ2-3; TRBD2 might be the D (6 bases). V was clipped by 0 bases and J by 2 bases, with 12 bases between them. This CDR3 contains 16 residues. From germline, CDR1 is MNHEY and CDR2 SVGAGI. This CDR3 reads CASSYSGSGNTDTQYF. Written as DNA, the CDR3 is TGTGCCAGCAGTTACTCCGGGAGTGGGAACACAGATACGCAGTATTTT.

The rearrangement links TRBV5-1 to TRBJ2-7; the match to TRBD1 covers 8 bases. The V gene's germline CDR1 is SGHRS and CDR2 YFSETQ. The CDR3 sequence is 16 residues long. With V trimmed by 0 bases and J by 0 bases, 5 bases remained unmatched. The CDR3 DNA is TGCGCCAGCAGCTTGGGGGCGACAGGGGCCTCCTACGAGCAGTACTTC. Translation: CASSLGATGASYEQYF.

This chain connects TRBV5-6 to TRBJ2-7; D is possibly TRBD1 (6 bases). The V gene's germline CDR1 is SGHDT and CDR2 YYEEEE. The germline V and J ends were trimmed by 0 bases and 3 bases, with 10 bases remaining between them. The length of the CDR3 is 14 residues. The CDR3 loop is CASSLVTGSYEQYF. The CDR3 DNA sequence: TGTGCCAGCAGCTTGGTGACAGGAAGCTACGAGCAGTACTTC. The whole variable domain, filled in from reference TRBV5-6 and TRBJ2-7, reads DAGVTQSPTHLIKTRGQQVTLRCSPKSGHDTVSWYQQALGQGPQFIFQYYEEEERQRGNFPDRFSGHQFPNYSSELNVNALLLGDSALYLCASSLVTGSYEQYFGPGTRLTVT.

The J gene is TRBJ2-3, the V gene TRBV28; TRBD2 matches at 8 bases. CDR3 length: 15 amino acids. The germline V gene has CDR1 MDHEN and CDR2 SYDVKM. J was trimmed by 4 bases and V by 8 bases; bases with no gene match: 11. Here the CDR3 reads CASLAGGSNADTQYF. In DNA form, the CDR3 reads TGTGCCAGCCTGGCGGGAGGTAGTAACGCAGATACGCAGTATTTT. Variable domain in full (rest from reference TRBV28 and TRBJ2-3): DVKVTQSSRYLVKRTGEKVFLECVQDMDHENMFWYRQDPGLGLRLIYFSYDVKMKEKGDIPEGYSVSREKKERFSLILESASTNQTSMYLCASLAGGSNADTQYFGPGTRLTVL.

The rearrangement joins TRBV28 to TRBJ1-2, with TRBD1 as a possible D gene (5 bases). CDR3 length: 14 residues. Germline V gene lookup returns CDR1 MDHEN and CDR2 SYDVKM. V lost 7 bases, J lost 5 bases, and 17 bases lay in between. CDR3 region: CASTTNGGAYGYTF. CDR3 nucleotide sequence: TGTGCCAGCACCACAAACGGGGGTGCTTATGGCTACACCTTC.

V gene TRBV5-1 combines with J gene TRBJ2-2, with no clear D. The germline V gene encodes CDR1 SGHRS and CDR2 YFSETQ. V lost 4 bases to trimming and J lost 3 bases, with 25 bases between them. The CDR3 is made up of 19 amino acids. CDR3 in amino acids: CASSRSERAATAYTGELFF. The DNA of the CDR3 is TGCGCCAGCAGCCGATCAGAAAGGGCAGCGACGGCGTACACCGGGGAGCTGTTTTTT.

The chain combines TRBV30 with TRBJ2-5; 10 bases are shared with TRBD2. Trimming cost V 1 base and J 5 bases; bases outside gene matches: 7. Germline lookup yields CDR1 GTSNPN and CDR2 SVGIG (reference sequence). This CDR3 comprises 15 residues. The CDR3 sequence: CAWSDLSGRGETQYF. CDR3 sequence (DNA): TGTGCCTGGAGTGACCTAAGCGGGAGGGGCGAGACCCAGTACTTC.

The rearrangement links TRBV27 to TRBJ2-7; no firm D call. Trimming stripped 4 bases from V and 2 bases from J, with 12 bases between. CDR1 is MNHEY, CDR2 SMNVEV, per germline (reference sequence). This CDR3 is 14 amino acids long. The CDR3 is CASSSPGYTYEQYF. The CDR3 DNA reads as TGTGCCAGCAGTTCCCCCGGATACACCTACGAGCAGTACTTC.

This clone was recorded a few times. The rearrangement joins TRBV6-5 to TRBJ1-2; possible D gene TRBD1, 6 bases. The CDR3 runs to 15 residues. The germline V gene has CDR1 MNHEY and CDR2 SVGAGI. V was trimmed by 0 bases and J by 4 bases, leaving 12 bases between them. In DNA, the CDR3 is TGTGCCAGCAGTTACTCGAAGGACAGCCTCTATGGCTACACCTTC. It yields the protein CASSYSKDSLYGYTF.

This chain joins TRBV30 and TRBJ2-1, with 8 bases lining up with TRBD2. V trimming: 4 bases; J trimming: 4 bases; junction bases outside the gene matches: 9. Germline V gene sequence: CDR1 GTSNPN, CDR2 SVGIG (reference sequence). This CDR3 has 15 residues. CDR3 sequence reads: CAWIGGTRWYNEQFF. CDR3 sequence (DNA): TGTGCCTGGATAGGAGGGACTAGATGGTACAATGAGCAGTTCTTC.

The V call is TRBV30, the J call TRBJ2-2; 8 nucleotides agree with TRBD1. V lost 8 bases, J lost 0 bases, and 5 bases stayed unmatched. The germline gives CDR1 GTSNPN, CDR2 SVGIG (reference sequence). CDR3 size: 14 residues. The CDR3, as DNA: TGTGCCGGAAGGACAGGGACGAACACCGGGGAGCTGTTTTTT. It is translated as CAGRTGTNTGELFF. The complete variable domain, with remaining parts taken from reference TRBV30 and TRBJ2-2, reads SQTIHQWPATLVQPVGSPLSLECTVEGTSNPNLYWYRQAAGRGLQLLFYSVGIGQISSEVPQNLSASRPQDRQFILSSKKLLLSDSGFYLCAGRTGTNTGELFFGEGSRLTVL.

The chain combines TRBV30 with TRBJ1-4; 10 bases map to TRBD1. This CDR3 spans 16 amino acids. Trimming cost V 2 bases and J 10 bases; bases outside gene matches: 13. Germline loops: CDR1 GTSNPN, CDR2 SVGIG (reference sequence). The CDR3, as DNA: TGTGCCTGGAGTCAAATGCGACAGGGGGCTCTCGTAAAACTGTTTTTT. It yields the protein CAWSQMRQGALVKLFF.

The rearrangement joins TRBV11-2 to TRBJ1-3; unclear D gene. The CDR3 has 18 residues. Trimming cost V 4 bases and J 0 bases, with 19 bases left between them. Germline V gives CDR1 SGHAT, CDR2 FQNNGV. The CDR3 DNA follows: TGTGCCAGCAGCTCACGTTTGGGGAAATTAACCTCTGGAAACACCATATATTTT. Its protein is CASSSRLGKLTSGNTIYF.

The table lists this clone with a count of one. V and J are TRBV10-3 and TRBJ2-7; 11 positions agree with TRBD2. This CDR3 is 14 amino acids long. V trimming: 8 bases; J trimming: 6 bases; junction bases outside the gene matches: 9. Germline CDR1 is ENHRY and CDR2 is SYGVKD. CDR3 protein: CAISGGTSGSEQYF. For the CDR3, the DNA is TGTGCCATCTCCGGGGGGACTAGCGGCTCCGAGCAGTACTTC.

This chain joins TRBV6-7 and TRBJ2-7; tentatively, D is TRBD2 (5 bases). TRBV6-7 is an open reading frame, and its role is uncertain. Trimming left V 4 bases short and J 3 bases short, with 22 bases between. The CDR3 contains 17 residues. The CDR3 sequence: CASSSKAGVSLLYEQYF. DNA of the CDR3: TGTGCCAGCAGTTCCAAGGCGGGTGTCAGCCTCCTCTACGAGCAGTACTTC.

This sequence joins TRBV7-3 and TRBJ2-7, with D maybe TRBD2 (6 bases). With 5 bases removed from V and 3 bases from J, the gap between germline ends came to 11 bases. CDR1 is SGHTA and CDR2 is FQGTGA in the germline V gene. The CDR3 has 13 amino acids. The CDR3 region is CASSRSGDYEQYF. CDR3 in DNA: TGTGCCAGCAGCCGTAGCGGCGACTACGAGCAGTACTTC.

The chain couples TRBV30 to TRBJ1-2; tentative D call: TRBD1 (5 bases). Germline V gene sequence: CDR1 GTSNPN, CDR2 SVGIG (reference sequence). Trimming shortened V by 0 bases and J by 0 bases, and 17 bases separated the two germline ends. This CDR3 contains 17 residues. The CDR3 bases are TGTGCCTGGAGTGTACGCAGCGTGGGGGACCCTAACTATGGCTACACCTTC. Amino acid sequence: CAWSVRSVGDPNYGYTF.

The chain couples TRBV11-2 to TRBJ2-6; D is possibly TRBD1 (6 bases). Germline CDR1 reads SGHAT; CDR2 reads FQNNGV. This CDR3 comprises 18 residues. V lost 6 bases to trimming and J lost 1 base, with 19 bases between them. CDR3 sequence: CASSHNRVGGSGANVLTF. As DNA, the CDR3 is TGTGCCAGCAGTCACAACAGGGTTGGCGGGTCTGGGGCCAACGTCCTGACTTTC. The variable domain in full, with the rest retrieved from reference TRBV11-2 and TRBJ2-6, is EAGVAQSPRYKIIEKRQSVAFWCNPISGHATLYWYQQILGQGPKLLIQFQNNGVVDDSQLPKDRFSAERLKGVDSTLKIQPAKLEDSAVYLCASSHNRVGGSGANVLTFGAGSRLTVL.

V gene TRBV28 combines with J gene TRBJ1-3; D may be TRBD1 (5 bases). The CDR3 length is 15 residues. In germline, CDR1 is MDHEN, CDR2 SYDVKM. Trimming left V 7 bases short and J 7 bases short, with 20 bases between. The DNA of the CDR3 is TGTGCCAGCACCGACGGAGGGGCCGGAGACAACACCATATATTTT. This encodes CASTDGGAGDNTIYF.

The gene calls are TRBV9 and TRBJ2-3; 11 bases fit TRBD2. The CDR3 is made up of 17 amino acids. CDR1 and CDR2 from the germline V gene are SGDLS and YYNGEE. V shed 3 bases, J shed 1 base, and the junction held 7 bases outside the gene matches. CDR3 protein: CASSGAPGLAGTDTQYF. The CDR3, as DNA: TGTGCCAGCAGCGGGGCGCCGGGACTAGCGGGCACAGATACGCAGTATTTT.

The chain is built from TRBV28 and TRBJ1-2, with no clear D. Trimming stripped 3 bases from V and 4 bases from J, with 9 bases between. Germline V gives CDR1 MDHEN, CDR2 SYDVKM. The CDR3 covers 13 residues. The CDR3 spells CASSFSVGYGYTF. In DNA form, the CDR3 reads TGTGCCAGCAGTTTCTCCGTGGGCTATGGCTACACCTTC.

This clone appeared once. The rearrangement uses TRBV5-1 and TRBJ1-1; D is unclear. Germline V CDR1 and CDR2: SGHRS, YFSETQ. This CDR3 has 15 residues. The V end was cut by 0 bases, the J end by 5 bases, with 14 bases between. DNA of the CDR3: TGCGCCAGCAGCTTGGCCGGCCTCCTTGGGACTGAAGCTTTCTTT. It yields the protein CASSLAGLLGTEAFF.

The J gene is TRBJ2-3, the V gene TRBV14, with 10 bases lining up with TRBD2. Germline V CDR1 and CDR2: SGHDN, FVKESK. This CDR3 region has 15 residues. J was trimmed by 2 bases and V by 4 bases; bases with no gene match: 3. The CDR3 sequence is CASSRTSGYTDTQYF. The CDR3 DNA follows: TGTGCCAGCAGCCGGACTAGCGGATACACAGATACGCAGTATTTT.

This chain connects TRBV11-3 to TRBJ2-7; 8 positions match TRBD2. The CDR3 loop spans 13 amino acids. Germline-derived CDR1 and CDR2 are SGHNT and YENEEA. V was pared by 4 bases and J by 8 bases, with 7 bases of the junction left unmatched. The CDR3 nucleotides read TGTGCCAGCAGCTCGGGGACTAGTTTGAAGCAGTACTTC. Protein sequence: CASSSGTSLKQYF.

The chain links TRBV19 to TRBJ2-2, with 7 bases lining up with TRBD1. Germline loops: CDR1 LNHDA, CDR2 SQIVND (reference sequence). The V and J ends lost 7 bases and 5 bases, in that order; junction bases with no gene match: 16. The CDR3 spans 17 residues. CDR3 sequence: CASTPVADRVGTGELFF. The CDR3 coding sequence is TGTGCCAGTACCCCAGTCGCCGACAGGGTCGGGACCGGGGAGCTGTTTTTT.